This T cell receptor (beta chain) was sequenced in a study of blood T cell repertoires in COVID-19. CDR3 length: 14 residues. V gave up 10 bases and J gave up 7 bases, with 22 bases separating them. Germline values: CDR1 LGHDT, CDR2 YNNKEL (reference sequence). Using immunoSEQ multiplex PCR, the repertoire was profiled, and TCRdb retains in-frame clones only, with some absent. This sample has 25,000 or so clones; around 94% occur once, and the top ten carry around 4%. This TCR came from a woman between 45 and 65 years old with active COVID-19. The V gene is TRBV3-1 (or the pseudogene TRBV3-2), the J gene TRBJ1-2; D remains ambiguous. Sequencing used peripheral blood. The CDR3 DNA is TGTGCCACATCCGGAACCCAGGTTGGTAGTGGCTACACCTTC. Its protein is CATSGTQVGSGYTF.